Following are 23 T cell receptor beta chains from one sample sequenced in a study of blood T cell repertoires in COVID-19. Profiling relied on immunoSEQ multiplex PCR, and the TCRdb table lists in-frame clones only, not all of them. The data contain 200,000 to 300,000 clones, about 90% of them singletons. The sample consisted of peripheral blood. Every receptor here comes from a man between 25 and 39 years old with COVID-19, enrolled during active disease.

The chain uses TRBV6-5 and TRBJ1-6; TRBD1 matches 8 bases. CDR1 is MNHEY, CDR2 SVGAGI, per germline. The CDR3 is 15 amino acids. Losses at the gene ends were 6 bases for V and 7 bases for J; bases not matched to a gene: 8. For the CDR3, the DNA is TGTGCCAGCAGGCCGGGACAGGCGGGGAATTCACCCCTCCACTTT. Its translation: CASRPGQAGNSPLHF.

CDR3 in DNA: TGTGCCAGCAAGCGGGGCGCCTTATACGAGCAGTACTTC. The encoded protein is CASKRGALYEQYF. The rearrangement links TRBV27 to TRBJ2-7; 7 nucleotides line up with TRBD2. CDR1 and CDR2 from the germline V gene are MNHEY and SMNVEV (reference sequence). J gave up 4 bases and V 7 bases, and 7 bases lay outside the gene matches. The CDR3 has 13 amino acids.

CDR3: CATSDTTGSVSYNEQFF. CDR3 nucleotides: TGTGCCACCAGTGATACTACAGGGAGCGTCTCCTACAATGAGCAGTTCTTC. The genes are TRBV24-1 and TRBJ2-1, with a possible D match to TRBD1 (6 bases). Germline values: CDR1 KGHDR, CDR2 SFDVKD. V was trimmed by 3 bases and J by 0 bases, leaving 14 bases between them. CDR3 length: 17 amino acids.

This clone was observed a single time. J is TRBJ2-3 and V is TRBV7-9; D is unclear. Germline CDR1 is SEHNR and CDR2 is FQNEAQ (reference sequence). Trimming stripped 0 bases from V and 1 base from J, with 11 bases between. There are 16 residues in the CDR3. CDR3 nucleotides: TGTGCCAGCAGCTTAGCGTCCGGCGGTCGCACAGATACGCAGTATTTT. Amino acids: CASSLASGGRTDTQYF. The complete variable domain, with remaining parts taken from reference TRBV7-9 and TRBJ2-3, reads DTGVSQNPRHKITKRGQNVTFRCDPISEHNRLYWYRQTLGQGPEFLTYFQNEAQLEKSRLLSDRFSAERPKGSFSTLEIQRTEQGDSAMYLCASSLASGGRTDTQYFGPGTRLTVL.

The chain uses TRBV3-1 (or the pseudogene TRBV3-2) and TRBJ2-5, with D maybe TRBD2 (5 bases). The CDR3 is 15 amino acids. In germline, CDR1 is LGHDT, CDR2 YNNKEL (reference sequence). V lost 1 base, J lost 1 base, and 10 bases lay in between. The CDR3 region is CASSQVPGSQETQYF. The CDR3, as DNA: TGTGCCAGCAGCCAAGTCCCGGGGAGCCAAGAGACCCAGTACTTC.

The CDR3 DNA is TGCGCCAGCAGCCTTTTGACAGGGGAAGAGACCCAGTACTTC. Translation: CASSLLTGEETQYF. The V gene is TRBV5-1, the J gene TRBJ2-5; 8 bases map to TRBD1. V lost 4 bases to trimming and J lost 3 bases; unmatched junction nucleotides: 5. Germline CDR1 reads SGHRS; CDR2 reads YFSETQ. CDR3 size: 14 residues. The full variable domain, completed using reference TRBV5-1 and TRBJ2-5, is KAGVTQTPRYLIKTRGQQVTLSCSPISGHRSVSWYQQTPGQGLQFLFEYFSETQRNKGNFPGRFSGRQFSNSRSEMNVSTLELGDSALYLCASSLLTGEETQYFGPGTRLLVL.

The chain employs TRBV11-1 and TRBJ1-2; tentatively, D is TRBD1 (6 bases). V lost 1 base and J lost 4, with 10 bases in between. There are 14 residues in the CDR3. Germline assignment: CDR1 SGHAT and CDR2 FQDESV (reference sequence). CDR3 nucleotide sequence: TGTGCCAGCAGCTTAGACGCAGGGGCCTATGGCTACACCTTC. Translated: CASSLDAGAYGYTF.

The chain employs TRBV5-5 and TRBJ2-7, with D possibly matching TRBD2 (7 bases). The CDR3 covers 15 residues. V was shortened by 1 base and J by 5 bases, with 16 bases between the two germline ends. Looked up from germline, CDR1 is SGHKS and CDR2 is YYEKEE (reference sequence). This chain's CDR3 is CASSLLFGGLDEQYF. CDR3 DNA sequence: TGTGCCAGCAGCTTGTTATTCGGGGGGCTGGACGAGCAGTACTTC.

The gene calls are TRBV18 and TRBJ2-5; D is uncertain. Germline CDR1 and CDR2: KGHSH and LQKENI. The V gene lost 0 bases and the J gene lost 5 bases, with 4 bases spanning the gap. The CDR3 loop spans 12 amino acids. CDR3 bases: TGTGCCAGCTCACCACCATCGGAGACCCAGTACTTC. It is translated as CASSPPSETQYF.

Written as DNA, the CDR3 is TGCGCCAGCAGCTTGGGGGCACAGGGGTCCGGCACTGAAGCTTTCTTT. Translating gives CASSLGAQGSGTEAFF. The chain recombines TRBV5-1 with TRBJ1-1, with 7 bases that match TRBD1. The V and J ends lost 0 bases and 4 bases, in that order; junction bases with no gene match: 9. The germline gives CDR1 SGHRS, CDR2 YFSETQ. The CDR3 contains 16 residues.

The chain joins TRBV6-4 to TRBJ1-5; D gene ambiguous. The CDR3 spans 16 residues. With 6 bases removed from V and 2 bases from J, the gap between germline ends came to 17 bases. The V gene's germline CDR1 is MRHNA and CDR2 SNTAGT. CDR3 in amino acids: CASSGRVISCNQPQHF. The CDR3 nucleotides are TGTGCCAGCAGCGGGAGGGTGATCTCTTGCAATCAGCCCCAGCATTTT.

V gene TRBV7-2 combines with J gene TRBJ2-1, with D perhaps TRBD2 (7 bases). V lost 0 bases and J lost 2, with 20 bases in between. CDR3 length equals 19 residues. From germline, CDR1 is SGHTA and CDR2 FQGNSA. The CDR3 nucleotides read TGTGCCAGCAGCTTAGCGGGCGGTGTAGGGCGGGGGCCCTACAATGAGCAGTTCTTC. Amino acid sequence: CASSLAGGVGRGPYNEQFF.

V is TRBV7-3 and J is TRBJ2-1; D is perhaps TRBD2 (6 bases). The germline CDR1 and CDR2 sequences are SGHTA and FQGTGA. This CDR3 has 15 residues. V dropped 2 bases and J dropped 8 bases, with 16 bases sitting between them. CDR3 amino acids: CASSLSIDGGHEQFF. In DNA form, the CDR3 reads TGTGCCAGCAGCTTATCCATAGACGGGGGTCATGAGCAGTTCTTC.

This rearrangement joins TRBV5-1 to TRBJ2-7; tentatively, D is TRBD1 (6 bases). V shed 0 bases and J shed 5 bases, with 15 bases lying between them. The CDR3 has 15 residues. The V gene's germline CDR1 is SGHRS and CDR2 YFSETQ. This CDR3 reads CASSLAFRGTHEQYF. For the CDR3, the DNA is TGCGCCAGCAGCTTGGCTTTCAGGGGAACCCACGAGCAGTACTTC.

The chain carries TRBV9 and TRBJ2-3; 8 nucleotides align to TRBD2. The germline V gene encodes CDR1 SGDLS and CDR2 YYNGEE. CDR3 length equals 16 residues. Unmatched junction bases numbered 6, after V lost 0 bases and J lost 3 bases. CDR3: CASSVGGGGLTDTQYF. The CDR3 DNA is TGTGCCAGCAGCGTAGGTGGCGGGGGGTTGACAGATACGCAGTATTTT.

The V call is TRBV27, the J call TRBJ1-6; D is possibly TRBD1 (6 bases). Trimming cost V 5 bases and J 0 bases, with 11 bases left between them. The CDR3 is 16 residues long. Germline CDR1 reads MNHEY; CDR2 reads SMNVEV (reference sequence). The CDR3 DNA reads as TGTGCCAGCAGTCTAACAGGGAACTCCTATAATTCACCCCTCCACTTT. As protein: CASSLTGNSYNSPLHF.

The chain is built from TRBV24-1 and TRBJ2-3; 7 bases line up with TRBD1. J gave up 2 bases and V 4 bases, and 2 bases lay outside the gene matches. Germline V gene lookup returns CDR1 KGHDR and CDR2 SFDVKD. This CDR3 has 14 amino acids. CDR3 sequence: CATSEGTATDTQYF. Here the CDR3 DNA reads TGTGCCACCAGTGAGGGGACAGCCACAGATACGCAGTATTTT.

This chain links TRBV13 with TRBJ1-2; D gene uncertain. Germline V gene lookup returns CDR1 PRHDT and CDR2 FYEKMQ (reference sequence). Trimming pared 2 bases from V and 6 bases from J, leaving 19 bases between. CDR3 length: 16 amino acids. The CDR3, as DNA: TGTGCCAGCAGCTTAACCGGGGAGAGCTCAACGGATGGCTACACCTTC. It specifies CASSLTGESSTDGYTF.

The rearrangement joins TRBV6-4 to TRBJ1-2; 8 bases align to TRBD1. The trim removed 8 bases at V and 2 bases at J, leaving 7 bases unmatched. The CDR3 covers 14 residues. From germline, CDR1 is MRHNA and CDR2 SNTAGT. The CDR3 spells CASPGQEANYGYTF. In nucleotides, the CDR3 is TGTGCCAGCCCGGGACAGGAGGCCAACTATGGCTACACCTTC.

This chain joins TRBV6-5 and TRBJ1-2; 12 bases are a match to TRBD1. With V trimmed by 10 bases and J by 3 bases, 6 bases remained unmatched. The CDR3 loop spans 14 amino acids. The germline CDR1 and CDR2 sequences are MNHEY and SVGAGI. The CDR3 DNA follows: TGTGCCACCGGGACAGGGGGCGCAGACTATGGCTACACCTTC. Translated: CATGTGGADYGYTF.

This chain joins TRBV6-1 and TRBJ2-1; TRBD1 agrees at 12 bases. This CDR3 is 17 amino acids long. J was trimmed by 8 bases and V by 4 bases; bases with no gene match: 12. CDR1 and CDR2 from the germline V gene are MNHNS and SASEGT. CDR3 sequence: CASSGHFGTGGRDEQFF. The CDR3 DNA sequence: TGTGCCAGCAGTGGCCACTTCGGGACAGGGGGCAGGGATGAGCAGTTCTTC.

V gene TRBV7-9 combines with J gene TRBJ1-1, with D possibly matching TRBD1 (6 bases). CDR1 and CDR2 (germline): SEHNR, FQNEAQ (reference sequence). V lost 6 bases and J lost 4, with 18 bases in between. The CDR3 runs 15 residues. This CDR3 is CASRFQGRGGTEAFF. DNA for the CDR3: TGTGCCAGCAGGTTTCAGGGGCGAGGGGGCACTGAAGCTTTCTTT.

This chain joins TRBV23-1 and TRBJ1-5; no definite D call. TRBV23-1 is an ORF, with its function uncertain. Trimming cost V 1 base and J 7 bases, with 14 bases left between them. The CDR3 length is 15 residues. Here the CDR3 reads CASSQCPGIGQPQHF. The CDR3 nucleotides are TGCGCCAGCAGTCAATGCCCGGGGATAGGGCAGCCCCAGCATTTT.